A single sample is the source of the 32 T cell receptor beta chains below, sequenced in a study of blood T cell repertoires in COVID-19. The assay was immunoSEQ multiplex PCR, and TCRdb's table has in-frame clones only and misses some. Seen here are fewer than 85,000 clones, more than 70% observed once, and the top ten hold around 15%. Material: peripheral blood. Source of these receptors: a woman aged 55-69 years with acute or convalescent COVID-19.

The chain carries TRBV15 and TRBJ2-7, with a tentative D call TRBD1 (7 bases). CDR1 is LNHNV, CDR2 YYDKDF, per germline (reference sequence). CDR3 length: 14 amino acids. The V end was cut by 0 bases, the J end by 5 bases, with 11 bases between. CDR3 region: CATSREEGAHEQYF. In DNA, the CDR3 is TGTGCCACCAGCAGAGAGGAGGGGGCCCACGAGCAGTACTTC.

This clone has more than one count but fewer than ten. The rearrangement uses TRBV7-3 and TRBJ1-1; tentative D call: TRBD1 (5 bases). This CDR3 spans 13 amino acids. The germline V gene encodes CDR1 SGHTA and CDR2 FQGTGA. V dropped 6 bases and J dropped 2 bases, with 10 bases sitting between them. CDR3 nucleotides: TGTGCCAGCAGTCCAGGGATTAACACTGAAGCTTTCTTT. It codes for CASSPGINTEAFF.

V is TRBV27 and J is TRBJ2-7; tentatively, D is TRBD2 (5 bases). The CDR3 consists of 14 residues. Trimming left V 3 bases short and J 6 bases short, with 15 bases between. The germline gives CDR1 MNHEY, CDR2 SMNVEV (reference sequence). The CDR3 loop reads CASSFLGARSEQYF. The CDR3 nucleotides are TGTGCCAGCAGTTTTCTGGGAGCCCGGTCCGAGCAGTACTTC.

The gene calls are TRBV11-3 and TRBJ2-7; 11 nucleotides line up with TRBD2. This CDR3 region has 17 residues. CDR1 is SGHNT and CDR2 is YENEEA in the germline V gene. J was trimmed by 4 bases and V by 0 bases; bases with no gene match: 8. The CDR3 region is CASSLEIGTSGTYEQYF. As DNA, the CDR3 is TGTGCCAGCAGCTTAGAAATAGGGACTAGCGGAACTTACGAGCAGTACTTC.

The CDR3 protein is CASSFRDRVSYEQYF. In DNA, the CDR3 is TGTGCCAGCAGTTTCAGGGACAGGGTGTCCTACGAGCAGTACTTC. The J gene is TRBJ2-7, the V gene TRBV27, with TRBD1 matching 9 bases. Germline CDR1 and CDR2: MNHEY and SMNVEV (reference sequence). CDR3 length: 15 residues. V dropped 3 bases and J dropped 1; count of bases not matched to a gene: 4.

Regarding this clone: The junction differs from germline at one of its ends, possibly a read error. The V gene is TRBV7-8, the J gene TRBJ2-7; D may be TRBD2 (6 bases). CDR3 length equals 13 residues. Germline V lookup: CDR1 SGHVS, CDR2 FQNEAQ. CDR3 sequence: CASSLARIYEQYF. CDR3 DNA: TGTGCCAGCAGCCTAGCGCGCATTTACGAGCAGTACTTC.

The DNA of the CDR3 is TGTGCCAGCAGTTCCCTAGCGGGAGGGGCAGATACGCAGTATTTT. It yields the protein CASSSLAGGADTQYF. The V and J genes are TRBV28 and TRBJ2-3; 12 bases align to TRBD2. The V gene's germline CDR1 is MDHEN and CDR2 SYDVKM. The junction had 3 bases not matched to a gene; V was cut back by 4 bases and J by 4 bases. This CDR3 has 15 residues.

This sequence joins TRBV7-2 and TRBJ2-3, with TRBD2 matching 9 bases. There are 19 residues in the CDR3. Trimming cost V 5 bases and J 0 bases; bases outside gene matches: 15. CDR1 SGHTA and CDR2 FQGNSA come from the germline V gene. This chain's CDR3 is CASSNSGGSIKGSTDTQYF. The DNA for the CDR3 is TGTGCCAGCAGCAACAGCGGGGGGTCCATTAAAGGAAGCACAGATACGCAGTATTTT. The complete variable domain, with remaining parts taken from reference TRBV7-2 and TRBJ2-3, reads GAGVSQSPSNKVTEKGKDVELRCDPISGHTALYWYRQSLGQGLEFLIYFQGNSAPDKSGLPSDRFSAERTGGSVSTLTIQRTQQEDSAVYLCASSNSGGSIKGSTDTQYFGPGTRLTVL.

V and J are TRBV6-5 and TRBJ2-7, with 11 bases lining up with TRBD2. This CDR3 comprises 14 residues. CDR1 and CDR2 (germline): MNHEY, SVGAGI. With 7 bases clipped from V and 9 bases from J, the junction kept 11 bases outside the gene matches. The chain's CDR3 is CASKLAGASPGQYF. The CDR3 nucleotides read TGTGCCAGCAAACTAGCGGGAGCCTCCCCCGGGCAGTACTTC.

V is TRBV19 and J is TRBJ1-6, with a tentative D call TRBD1 (6 bases). The length of the CDR3 is 16 residues. Germline values: CDR1 LNHDA, CDR2 SQIVND (reference sequence). V was trimmed by 3 bases and J by 7 bases, leaving 16 bases between them. The DNA for the CDR3 is TGTGCCAGTAGTATTGGGGGCTCGCCCCTCAATTCACCCCTCCACTTT. Its translation is CASSIGGSPLNSPLHF.

V and J are TRBV7-8 and TRBJ2-2, with a tentative D call TRBD1 (5 bases). This CDR3 has 16 amino acids. Trimming shortened V by 5 bases and J by 1 base, and 14 bases separated the two germline ends. CDR1 and CDR2 (germline): SGHVS, FQNEAQ. This CDR3 reads CASSLDRIGNTGELFF. The DNA of the CDR3 is TGTGCCAGCAGCCTTGACAGAATAGGGAACACCGGGGAGCTGTTTTTT.

The chain employs TRBV7-9 and TRBJ1-5; 8 bases are shared with TRBD1. The CDR3 spans 15 residues. Trimming removed 3 bases from V and 3 bases from J; junction bases left unmatched: 4. Looked up from germline, CDR1 is SEHNR and CDR2 is FQNEAQ (reference sequence). In nucleotides, the CDR3 is TGTGCCAGCAGCTTCGGACAGGGCTTCAATCAGCCCCAGCATTTT. Its translation: CASSFGQGFNQPQHF.

DNA of the CDR3: TGCAGCGTAGCTGAACAGGGGTCTGTTAAGGGCTACACCTTC. Translation: CSVAEQGSVKGYTF. The rearrangement joins TRBV29-1 to TRBJ1-2; 7 bases fit TRBD1. The CDR3 is 14 amino acids. Per the germline V gene, CDR1 is SQVTM and CDR2 is ANQGSEA. Trimming cost V 6 bases and J 8 bases; bases outside gene matches: 15.

The chain uses TRBV28 and TRBJ2-7; D call uncertain. This CDR3 comprises 12 residues. V lost 6 bases and J lost 4, with 10 bases in between. Germline V gives CDR1 MDHEN, CDR2 SYDVKM. The CDR3 region has the DNA TGTGCCAGCAGCTCTACTTTTTACGAGCAGTACTTC. Its translation: CASSSTFYEQYF. The entire variable domain, with the rest obtained from reference TRBV28 and TRBJ2-7, is as follows: DVKVTQSSRYLVKRTGEKVFLECVQDMDHENMFWYRQDPGLGLRLIYFSYDVKMKEKGDIPEGYSVSREKKERFSLILESASTNQTSMYLCASSSTFYEQYFGPGTRLTVT.

The chain couples TRBV10-3 to TRBJ1-2; 9 nucleotides agree with TRBD1. Trimming cost V 11 bases and J 7 bases; bases outside gene matches: 11. The germline CDR1 and CDR2 sequences are ENHRY and SYGVKD. The CDR3 contains 13 residues. The CDR3 is CAYGEQGALGYTF. In nucleotides, the CDR3 is TGTGCCTACGGAGAACAGGGGGCGCTTGGCTACACCTTC.

V is TRBV5-1 and J is TRBJ1-5; 10 bases agree with TRBD1. V was pared by 3 bases and J by 2 bases, with 5 bases of the junction left unmatched. CDR3 length: 16 amino acids. Germline CDR1 is SGHRS and CDR2 is YFSETQ. The CDR3 spells CASSYGTGDGNQPQHF. In DNA form, the CDR3 reads TGCGCCAGCAGCTACGGGACAGGGGATGGCAATCAGCCCCAGCATTTT.

CDR3: CASSFSNTEAFF. In DNA form, the CDR3 reads TGTGCCAGCAGTTTTAGCAACACTGAAGCTTTCTTT. This chain connects TRBV12-3 or TRBV12-4 to TRBJ1-1; D remains ambiguous. V dropped 3 bases and J dropped 2 bases, with 4 bases sitting between them. The CDR3 spans 12 residues.

V gene TRBV25-1 combines with J gene TRBJ2-2; 10 bases agree with TRBD1. Germline V CDR1 and CDR2: MGHDK, SYGVNS. This CDR3 spans 15 amino acids. Trimming removed 7 bases from V and 3 bases from J; junction bases left unmatched: 5. CDR3 sequence (DNA): TGTGCCAGCAATTCCGGGACAGGGGACACCGGGGAGCTGTTTTTT. This sequence encodes CASNSGTGDTGELFF. Variable domain in full (rest from reference TRBV25-1 and TRBJ2-2): EADIYQTPRYLVIGTGKKITLECSQTMGHDKMYWYQQDPGMELHLIHYSYGVNSTEKGDLSSESTVSRIRTEHFPLTLESARPSHTSQYLCASNSGTGDTGELFFGEGSRLTVL.

V is TRBV19 and J is TRBJ2-2; D is perhaps TRBD1 (6 bases). This CDR3 has 17 amino acids. The V end lost 5 bases, the J end lost 5 bases, and 21 bases lay between the germline ends. From germline, CDR1 is LNHDA and CDR2 SQIVND (reference sequence). The CDR3: CASSPPTGIVGTGELFF. CDR3 DNA: TGTGCCAGTAGTCCGCCGACAGGAATAGTGGGAACCGGGGAGCTGTTTTTT.

The chain carries TRBV12-3 or TRBV12-4 and TRBJ2-7; D not resolved. This CDR3 comprises 12 residues. Deletions cut 1 base from V and 7 bases from J, with 8 bases between. The CDR3 sequence: CASSLGVSEQYF. CDR3 nucleotides: TGTGCCAGCAGTTTAGGAGTTTCAGAGCAGTACTTC.

The chain joins TRBV3-1 (or the pseudogene TRBV3-2) to TRBJ2-5, with 12 bases fitting TRBD2. J was trimmed by 0 bases and V by 1 base; bases with no gene match: 15. There are 21 residues in the CDR3. Germline CDR1 and CDR2: LGHDT and YNNKEL (reference sequence). CDR3 DNA sequence: TGTGCCAGCAGCCAAGTTGTAATCGGTCGGCGGACTAGCGGGAACCAAGAGACCCAGTACTTC. It specifies CASSQVVIGRRTSGNQETQYF.

V gene TRBV11-1 combines with J gene TRBJ2-1; D unclear. Germline V gene sequence: CDR1 SGHAT, CDR2 FQDESV (reference sequence). V was pared by 1 base and J by 7 bases, with 8 bases between. The CDR3 consists of 13 residues. Written as DNA, the CDR3 is TGTGCCAGCAGCTTAGGTAGTAGTAATGAGCAGTTCTTC. It is translated as CASSLGSSNEQFF. The entire variable domain, with the rest obtained from reference TRBV11-1 and TRBJ2-1, is as follows: EAEVAQSPRYKITEKSQAVAFWCDPISGHATLYWYRQILGQGPELLVQFQDESVVDDSQLPKDRFSAERLKGVDSTLKIQPAELGDSAMYLCASSLGSSNEQFFGPGTRLTVL.

The chain employs TRBV9 and TRBJ1-3; TRBD1 is a possible D gene (5 bases). The CDR3 runs to 17 residues. Germline assignment: CDR1 SGDLS and CDR2 YYNGEE. The V end lost 0 bases, the J end lost 0 bases, and 13 bases lay between the germline ends. The CDR3 region has the DNA TGTGCCAGCAGCGTAGGGACCCTGGGGGGCTCTGGAAACACCATATATTTT. Its protein product is CASSVGTLGGSGNTIYF. The whole variable domain, filled in from reference TRBV9 and TRBJ1-3, reads DSGVTQTPKHLITATGQRVTLRCSPRSGDLSVYWYQQSLDQGLQFLIQYYNGEERAKGNILERFSAQQFPDLHSELNLSSLELGDSALYFCASSVGTLGGSGNTIYFGEGSWLTVV.

The rearrangement joins TRBV18 to TRBJ2-1, with D perhaps TRBD2 (7 bases). CDR3 length: 19 residues. Germline loops: CDR1 KGHSH, CDR2 LQKENI. Trimming took off 1 base at V and 7 bases at J, with 26 bases between the two ends. The CDR3 sequence: CASSPLVSRRRGGRNEQFF. CDR3 nucleotides: TGTGCCAGCTCACCACTTGTCAGCAGGAGGAGGGGGGGCCGGAATGAGCAGTTCTTC.

V is TRBV21-1 and J is TRBJ2-1; the D call in the table, TRBD2, was not verified against the DNA. TRBV21-1 is noted as a pseudogene. This CDR3 has 18 amino acids. The CDR3 loop reads CASSKARSDSGSHNEQFF. The CDR3 DNA reads TGTGCCAGCAGCAAAGCTAGGTCCGATAGCGGGTCTCACAATGAGCAGTTCTTC.

J is TRBJ1-1 and V is TRBV5-1; tentatively, D is TRBD1 (5 bases). Germline CDR1 reads SGHRS; CDR2 reads YFSETQ. V lost 7 bases to trimming and J lost 6 bases, with 22 bases between them. The CDR3 has 15 residues. The CDR3 spells CASPYIGGEYPEAFF. The CDR3 DNA reads TGCGCCAGCCCCTATATCGGGGGGGAGTACCCTGAAGCTTTCTTT.

This chain connects TRBV4-2 to TRBJ1-4; TRBD1 is a possible D gene (6 bases). CDR1 and CDR2 (germline): LGHNA, YNFKEQ. The CDR3 has 19 amino acids. V lost 1 base to trimming and J lost 2 bases, with 20 bases between them. The CDR3: CASSQASATGQTTNEKLFF. The CDR3 DNA sequence: TGTGCCAGCAGCCAAGCCTCCGCCACAGGGCAAACGACTAATGAAAAACTGTTTTTT.

This sequence joins TRBV30 and TRBJ2-5; D possibly corresponds to TRBD2 (5 bases). The CDR3 totals 16 residues. V dropped 6 bases and J dropped 1 base, with 21 bases sitting between them. The germline V gene has CDR1 GTSNPN and CDR2 SVGIG (reference sequence). CDR3 nucleotides: TGTGCCTGTACCCTTGGGCGGAGGTCGTCCCAAGAGACCCAGTACTTC. Translating gives CACTLGRRSSQETQYF.

The V gene is TRBV2, the J gene TRBJ1-2, with D unclear. The CDR3 is 13 residues long. Deletions cut 3 bases from V and 2 bases from J, with 7 bases between. The germline V gene has CDR1 SNHLY and CDR2 FYNNEI. Written as DNA, the CDR3 is TGTGCCAGCAGTGAGAAGAGCAACTATGGCTACACCTTC. Its protein is CASSEKSNYGYTF.

V usage is TRBV18 and J usage is TRBJ2-1; tentatively, D is TRBD1 (5 bases). The CDR3 totals 12 residues. Per germline, CDR1 KGHSH and CDR2 LQKENI. The V end was cut by 6 bases, the J end by 11 bases, with 14 bases between. The CDR3 DNA reads as TGTGCCAGCTCCCGAGACAGTACTAAGCAGTTCTTC. It encodes CASSRDSTKQFF.

The gene calls are TRBV24-1 and TRBJ2-1; tentatively, D is TRBD1 (6 bases). Trimming shortened V by 3 bases and J by 5 bases, and 16 bases separated the two germline ends. This CDR3 has 16 amino acids. CDR1 KGHDR and CDR2 SFDVKD come from the germline V gene. The CDR3 DNA reads TGTGCCACCAGTGATCCCCGGGACATTCCCGACAATGAGCAGTTCTTC. This translates into CATSDPRDIPDNEQFF.

This chain links TRBV5-6 with TRBJ2-3; TRBD2 aligns across 10 bases. The V segment lost 1 base and the J segment 0 bases; nucleotides outside the gene matches: 11. Germline CDR1 reads SGHDT; CDR2 reads YYEEEE. The CDR3 is 19 residues long. In nucleotides, the CDR3 is TGTGCCAGCAGCTTGCCCGGGACTAGCGCGATTCCTAGCACAGATACGCAGTATTTT. Translated, it gives CASSLPGTSAIPSTDTQYF.